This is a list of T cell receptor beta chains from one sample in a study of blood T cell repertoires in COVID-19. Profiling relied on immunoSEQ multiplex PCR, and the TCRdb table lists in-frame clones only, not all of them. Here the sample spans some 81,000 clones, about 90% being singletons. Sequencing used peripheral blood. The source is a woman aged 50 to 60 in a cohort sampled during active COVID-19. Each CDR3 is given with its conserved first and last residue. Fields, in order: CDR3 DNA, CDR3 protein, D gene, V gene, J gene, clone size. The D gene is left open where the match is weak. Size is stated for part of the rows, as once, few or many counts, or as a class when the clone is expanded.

TGTGCCAGCAGCCCCACTTACCTGCTTCCGAATGAGCAGTTCTTC	CASSPTYLLPNEQFF	-	TRBV28	TRBJ2-1	-
TGTGCCAGCACCTCGAGCGGGAGCCGCTCCTACGAGCAGTACTTC	CASTSSGSRSYEQYF	TRBD2	TRBV28	TRBJ2-7	-
TGTGCCAGCACTGGGACTATCTCAATGTGGCATGAGCAGTTCTTC	CASTGTISMWHEQFF	TRBD2	TRBV6-5	TRBJ2-1	-
TGTGCCAGCAGTCAACTCCAGGGGTACACTGAAGCTTTCTTT	CASSQLQGYTEAFF	-	TRBV28	TRBJ1-1	-
TGTGCCAGCAGCCAACCACGAGGCGGGACCTCATTAGAGACCCAGTACTTC	CASSQPRGGTSLETQYF	-	TRBV4-2	TRBJ2-5	-
TGTGCCAGCAGCGTAGGGGATAGCGGCTCCTACGAGCAGTACTTC	CASSVGDSGSYEQYF	-	TRBV9	TRBJ2-7	-
TGTGCCAGCAGCGTAGCAGGACTGCTGAACACCGGGGAGCTGTTTTTT	CASSVAGLLNTGELFF	-	TRBV9	TRBJ2-2	once
TGTGCCAGCAGCCAAAGTCGGGACTACGAGCAGTACTTC	CASSQSRDYEQYF	-	TRBV4-2	TRBJ2-7	-
TGTGCCAGCAGTTACACGGCTCTAGGGAGTAACTATGGCTACACCTTC	CASSYTALGSNYGYTF	-	TRBV6-5	TRBJ1-2	-
TGTGCCAGCAGTCCGTTCCGGGGAAGGACTGAAGCTTTCTTT	CASSPFRGRTEAFF	-	TRBV28	TRBJ1-1	-
TGTGCCAGCAGCTTAACCCCCTCTGAAGGGGGAAAAGCTTTCTTT	CASSLTPSEGGKAFF	-	TRBV7-3	TRBJ1-1	-
TGTGCCAGCAGTTACGCCGGGAGCTCCTACGAGCAGTACTTC	CASSYAGSSYEQYF	-	TRBV6-6	TRBJ2-7	-
TGTGCCAGCAGTCGACAGTCCTCCTACGAGCAGTACTTC	CASSRQSSYEQYF	-	TRBV6-2/TRBV6-3	TRBJ2-7	-
TGTGCCAGCAACATCGGGAGGGACACTGAAGCTTTCTTT	CASNIGRDTEAFF	-	TRBV28	TRBJ1-1	-
TGTGCCAACCCGACTAGCGGGACTTACAATGAGCAGTTCTTC	CANPTSGTYNEQFF	TRBD2	TRBV28	TRBJ2-1	-
TGTGCCAGCAGCCAAGCTGACCGGGGTAATGAAAAACTGTTTTTT	CASSQADRGNEKLFF	-	TRBV14	TRBJ1-4	once
TGTGCCAGCAGTACCCAGGGGATCTTATCGGACAATGAGCAGTTCTTC	CASSTQGILSDNEQFF	-	TRBV9	TRBJ2-1	-
TGCAGCGTTCGAGGGGGACAGCTCCAAGAGACCCAGTACTTC	CSVRGGQLQETQYF	TRBD1	TRBV29-1	TRBJ2-5	-
TGTGCCAGCAGTTTACGGGACTACTACAATGAGCAGTTCTTC	CASSLRDYYNEQFF	TRBD2	TRBV27	TRBJ2-1	-
TGCGCCAGCAGCTGGGGAGACTACACAGATACGCAGTATTTT	CASSWGDYTDTQYF	-	TRBV5-1	TRBJ2-3	-
TGTGCCTGGAGTGTATTCAATCGACAGGGGGCCAACTATGGCTACACCTTC	CAWSVFNRQGANYGYTF	TRBD1	TRBV30	TRBJ1-2	-
TGTGCCAGCAGCGGGACAGGACGCACCGGGGAGCTGTTTTTT	CASSGTGRTGELFF	TRBD1	TRBV13	TRBJ2-2	-
TGTGCCAGCAGCAAAGCTTTATGGAATTCGCCAGGGGGCTCCTACAATGAGCAGTTCTTC	CASSKALWNSPGGSYNEQFF	-	TRBV21-1	TRBJ2-1	-
TGTGCCATCTCTGGGGGTCGGGACAGGGGCACCCGAGCCTTATCGGAGACCCAGTACTTC	CAISGGRDRGTRALSETQYF	TRBD1	TRBV10-3	TRBJ2-5	once
TGTGCCAGCAGACCTCGACTAGCGGCTAGTATGGCCCAGTACTTC	CASRPRLAASMAQYF	TRBD2	TRBV2	TRBJ2-5	-
TGCGCCAGCAGTGAAGGGACAGAAATTAATTCACCCCTCCACTTT	CASSEGTEINSPLHF	TRBD1	TRBV10-2	TRBJ1-6	-
TGTGCCAGTAGTCGACAGGGGCGAAACACCATATATTTT	CASSRQGRNTIYF	TRBD1	TRBV19	TRBJ1-3	-
TGCGCCAGCAGCCTCGGTGGCGGAGTGAACACTGAAGCTTTCTTT	CASSLGGGVNTEAFF	-	TRBV4-1	TRBJ1-1	-
TGCGCCAGTGTAGATCCGATGGGGGGAGATACGCAGTATTTT	CASVDPMGGDTQYF	-	TRBV5-1	TRBJ2-3	-
TGTGCCAGCAGCTTCGACAGGGGAAGAGAAAAACTGTTTTTT	CASSFDRGREKLFF	TRBD1	TRBV6-5	TRBJ1-4	-
TGTGCCTGGAGTCCCCAGGGGGAGACCCAGTACTTC	CAWSPQGETQYF	-	TRBV30	TRBJ2-5	-